The next 19 T cell receptor beta chains were all read from a single sample in a study of shared clonotypes between healthy human individuals. Assay: immunoSEQ multiplex PCR; the TCRdb copy retains only in-frame clones and omits some. The sample contains about 2,500,000 clones, approximately 94% of which appear only once. Sequencing was performed on naive CD4+ T cells sorted from blood. As for subset: CD45RA+ positively selected. These receptors were collected from a man aged 18 to 30 in good health.

This chain joins TRBV28 and TRBJ2-3; possible D gene TRBD1, 5 bases. V dropped 4 bases and J dropped 2 bases, with 10 bases sitting between them. This CDR3 contains 14 residues. Looked up from germline, CDR1 is MDHEN and CDR2 is SYDVKM. This chain's CDR3 is CASSSRQFTDTQYF. The CDR3 nucleotides read TGTGCCAGCAGTTCGCGACAGTTCACAGATACGCAGTATTTT.

The rearrangement links TRBV19 to TRBJ1-6, with 9 bases identical to TRBD1. The CDR3 sequence is 15 residues long. Germline V gene sequence: CDR1 LNHDA, CDR2 SQIVND (reference sequence). Germline trimming cut 5 bases from V and 6 bases from J; bases unmatched to any gene: 5. The CDR3 protein is CASSPGTGPNSPLHF. In DNA form, the CDR3 reads TGTGCCAGTAGTCCGGGGACAGGGCCTAATTCACCCCTCCACTTT.

In this sample, this clone turned up once. V is TRBV4-3 and J is TRBJ2-3; D gene unclear. The length of the CDR3 is 12 residues. With 4 bases removed from V and 8 bases from J, the gap between germline ends came to 10 bases. The germline gives CDR1 LGHNA, CDR2 YSLEER. As DNA, the CDR3 is TGCGCCAGCAGCCGAGGACCTGGTACGCAGTATTTT. As protein: CASSRGPGTQYF.

This sequence joins TRBV9 and TRBJ2-1, with 11 bases fitting TRBD2. This CDR3 is built from 15 residues. Germline-derived CDR1 and CDR2 are SGDLS and YYNGEE. V gave up 3 bases and J gave up 5 bases; unmatched junction bases: 4. The CDR3 DNA sequence: TGTGCCAGCAGCGCGACTAGCGGGAATCACAATGAGCAGTTCTTC. Amino acid sequence: CASSATSGNHNEQFF.

V is TRBV5-4 and J is TRBJ2-1, with 7 bases aligning to TRBD2. CDR3 size: 14 residues. The V and J ends lost 7 bases and 2 bases, in that order; junction bases with no gene match: 6. Germline CDR1 and CDR2: SGHNT and YYREEE (reference sequence). The DNA of the CDR3 is TGTGCCAGCGGTAAAAGCGGGGCCTACAATGAGCAGTTCTTC. Its protein product is CASGKSGAYNEQFF.

This clone showed up just once. The V and J genes are TRBV9 and TRBJ1-1; 10 nucleotides line up with TRBD1. V shed 3 bases and J 0 bases; nucleotides not matched to a gene: 5. Germline-derived CDR1 and CDR2 are SGDLS and YYNGEE. This CDR3 spans 16 amino acids. CDR3 sequence reads: CASSGGTGVMNTEAFF. The CDR3 coding sequence is TGTGCCAGCAGCGGCGGGACAGGGGTGATGAACACTGAAGCTTTCTTT.

The chain combines TRBV6-5 with TRBJ1-5; D is undetermined. Trimming pared 2 bases from V and 5 bases from J, leaving 10 bases between. Per the germline V gene, CDR1 is MNHEY and CDR2 is SVGAGI. The CDR3 totals 14 residues. CDR3 loop: CASSYTTDHQPQHF. DNA of the CDR3: TGTGCCAGCAGTTACACAACCGACCATCAGCCCCAGCATTTT.

J is TRBJ2-2 and V is TRBV10-3; 8 bases align to TRBD1. CDR1 and CDR2 from the germline V gene are ENHRY and SYGVKD. The length of the CDR3 is 14 residues. V lost 9 bases to trimming and J lost 4 bases; unmatched junction nucleotides: 7. The CDR3 spells CAMQRTGITGELFF. Here the CDR3 DNA reads TGTGCCATGCAAAGGACAGGGATCACCGGGGAGCTGTTTTTT.

V and J are TRBV6-6 and TRBJ1-4; TRBD1 aligns across 8 bases. The germline V gene encodes CDR1 MNHNY and CDR2 SVGAGI (reference sequence). The CDR3 runs 15 residues. V was clipped by 6 bases and J by 5 bases; unmatched bases: 8. The CDR3 sequence is CASSPGQGRNEKLFF. The CDR3 region has the DNA TGTGCCAGCAGCCCTGGACAGGGACGAAATGAAAAACTGTTTTTT.

In the case of this clone: The identical CDR3 is also encoded by other nucleotide sequences in the sample. J is TRBJ1-5 and V is TRBV28, with D perhaps TRBD1 (5 bases). This CDR3 contains 15 residues. V lost 3 bases, J lost 5 bases, and 14 bases lay in between. From germline, CDR1 is MDHEN and CDR2 SYDVKM. The CDR3 here is CASSFGGLGHQPQHF. The CDR3 nucleotides read TGTGCCAGCAGTTTCGGGGGACTTGGGCATCAGCCCCAGCATTTT. Supplemented by reference TRBV28 and TRBJ1-5, the full variable domain reads DVKVTQSSRYLVKRTGEKVFLECVQDMDHENMFWYRQDPGLGLRLIYFSYDVKMKEKGDIPEGYSVSREKKERFSLILESASTNQTSMYLCASSFGGLGHQPQHFGDGTRLSIL.

A word on this clone: Other DNA sequences in the same sample also yield this CDR3. The chain links TRBV5-1 to TRBJ2-5, with 11 bases that match TRBD2. Trimming cost V 4 bases and J 4 bases; bases outside gene matches: 6. CDR1 is SGHRS, CDR2 YFSETQ, per germline. The CDR3 has 15 residues. Written as DNA, the CDR3 is TGCGCCAGCAGCCTTAGCGGGGGGGCCGGAGAGACCCAGTACTTC. Residues: CASSLSGGAGETQYF.

This clone has just one count. V is TRBV19 and J is TRBJ2-1; D possibly corresponds to TRBD1 (5 bases). The germline V gene has CDR1 LNHDA and CDR2 SQIVND (reference sequence). The CDR3 has 14 amino acids. V dropped 5 bases and J dropped 3 bases, with 11 bases sitting between them. CDR3: CASSQQDGYNEQFF. The CDR3 DNA reads TGTGCCAGTAGTCAACAGGACGGCTACAATGAGCAGTTCTTC. The full variable domain, rest sourced from reference TRBV19 and TRBJ2-1, is DGGITQSPKYLFRKEGQNVTLSCEQNLNHDAMYWYRQDPGQGLRLIYYSQIVNDFQKGDIAEGYSVSREKKESFPLTVTSAQKNPTAFYLCASSQQDGYNEQFFGPGTRLTVL.

The chain couples TRBV7-3 to TRBJ1-1; D call uncertain. V was shortened by 5 bases and J by 1 base, with 14 bases between the two germline ends. The CDR3 is 15 residues long. Germline values: CDR1 SGHTA, CDR2 FQGTGA. Here the CDR3 reads CASSIVGGPNTEAFF. The CDR3 nucleotides are TGTGCCAGCAGCATCGTCGGAGGTCCGAACACTGAAGCTTTCTTT.

This sequence joins TRBV11-2 and TRBJ2-3; either TRBD1 or TRBD2 may fit D (6 bases each). This CDR3 is 16 amino acids long. Germline V lookup: CDR1 SGHAT, CDR2 FQNNGV. V dropped 5 bases and J dropped 6 bases, with 21 bases sitting between them. CDR3 region: CASSTTLGTGADTQYF. The CDR3 DNA reads as TGTGCCAGCAGCACCACTTTAGGGACGGGGGCGGATACGCAGTATTTT.

V usage is TRBV2 and J usage is TRBJ2-7; 15 bases map to TRBD2. V was pared by 4 bases and J by 3 bases, with 4 bases of the junction left unmatched. Germline loops: CDR1 SNHLY, CDR2 FYNNEI. This CDR3 is 16 amino acids long. The CDR3 DNA is TGTGCCAGCAGTGCGTCGGGACTAGCGGGAGGCTACGAGCAGTACTTC. Translating gives CASSASGLAGGYEQYF.

The chain couples TRBV15 to TRBJ1-1; 7 bases line up with TRBD1. Trimming cost V 3 bases and J 0 bases; bases outside gene matches: 4. Germline V CDR1 and CDR2: LNHNV, YYDKDF (reference sequence). This CDR3 region has 15 residues. In nucleotides, the CDR3 is TGTGCCACCAGCAGGACAGGGAACCTGAACACTGAAGCTTTCTTT. This sequence encodes CATSRTGNLNTEAFF.

V gene TRBV6-6 combines with J gene TRBJ1-2; 7 bases line up with TRBD1. The length of the CDR3 is 12 residues. Germline trimming cut 5 bases from V and 8 bases from J; bases unmatched to any gene: 5. Germline V lookup: CDR1 MNHNY, CDR2 SVGAGI (reference sequence). CDR3 nucleotide sequence: TGTGCCAGCAGTCCCCAGGGGGAAGGCTACACCTTC. It yields the protein CASSPQGEGYTF.

The rearrangement joins TRBV11-2 to TRBJ1-2; D gene ambiguous. The V end lost 2 bases, the J end lost 8 bases, and 15 bases lay between the germline ends. Per germline, CDR1 SGHAT and CDR2 FQNNGV. The CDR3 contains 14 residues. The CDR3 bases are TGTGCCAGCAGCTTAAGCAGAACTATAGGCGGCTACACCTTC. Its protein is CASSLSRTIGGYTF.

The chain couples TRBV5-4 to TRBJ2-5; TRBD1 agrees at 7 bases. Trimming at V came to 4 bases and at J to 5 bases, leaving 8 bases not matched to a gene. The CDR3 consists of 14 residues. Germline CDR1 reads SGHNT; CDR2 reads YYREEE (reference sequence). The CDR3: CASSHRGPRETQYF. CDR3 bases: TGTGCCAGCAGCCACAGGGGACCTCGGGAGACCCAGTACTTC.